A selection of T cell receptor beta chains follows, all from one sample in a study of blood T cell repertoires in COVID-19. Clones were read by immunoSEQ multiplex PCR, and TCRdb kept only the in-frame ones, dropping some. The sample lists about 190,000 clones, more than 85% occurring once. The sequencing input was peripheral blood. These receptors came from a man aged 25 to 40 with acute or convalescent COVID-19. Each CDR3 is given with its conserved first and last residue. A D gene is named only where the DNA matches it firmly. Clone size is shown for a subset of rows, as once, few, many or a class of expanded clone.

v_call	d_call	clone_size	j_call	cdr3_nt	cdr3_aa
TRBV12-3/TRBV12-4	TRBD1	NA	TRBJ1-5	TGTGCCAGCAGAAACAGGGGTAATCAGCCCCAGCATTTT	CASRNRGNQPQHF
TRBV28	NA	NA	TRBJ1-4	TGTGCCAGCAGTTTCAGGGCAGGGGACGGAAAACTGTTTTTT	CASSFRAGDGKLFF
TRBV2	NA	NA	TRBJ1-5	TGTGCCAGCAGTGATCAGGGAGGGGGTCAGCCCCAGCATTTT	CASSDQGGGQPQHF
TRBV28	TRBD1	NA	TRBJ2-7	TGTGCCAGCAGTTTATCTGACAGGGGTTACGAGCAGTACTTC	CASSLSDRGYEQYF
TRBV29-1	NA	few	TRBJ1-2	TGCAGCGTGTCTACCGGGAGCTCGGTTTCTGATGGCTACACCTTC	CSVSTGSSVSDGYTF
TRBV2	NA	NA	TRBJ1-5	TGTGCCAGCACGGGGTCCCTGAATCAGCCCCAGCATTTT	CASTGSLNQPQHF
TRBV11-2	NA	NA	TRBJ1-3	TGTGCCAGCAGTACTACAGATCGGGAATACGGAAACACCATATATTTT	CASSTTDREYGNTIYF
TRBV28	TRBD1	few	TRBJ1-2	TGTGCCAGCAGTCCCGGTGGACAGGGCTACTATGGCTACACCTTC	CASSPGGQGYYGYTF
TRBV21-1	NA	NA	TRBJ1-4	TGTGCCAGCAGCAAAGTAGGGCTGCCTCCCCCAAGGCGGGAGGAAAAACTGTTTTTT	CASSKVGLPPPRREEKLFF
TRBV7-9	NA	once	TRBJ1-4	TGTGCCAGCACGACAGGAACGTTTGGAAAACTGTTTTTT	CASTTGTFGKLFF
TRBV6-1	NA	NA	TRBJ1-2	TGTGCCAGCAGTGAATCCGCGGGGCTTAGCTATGGCTACACCTTC	CASSESAGLSYGYTF
TRBV2	NA	NA	TRBJ1-2	TGTGCCAGCAGTGCTCACTTAGACTATGGCTACACCTTC	CASSAHLDYGYTF
TRBV6-5	NA	NA	TRBJ2-7	TGTGCCAGCGGTCTCCGGGTCGAGCAGTACTTC	CASGLRVEQYF
TRBV4-1	TRBD1	NA	TRBJ1-2	TGCGCCAGCAGCCAGGGGGGACAGTTCTATGGCTACACCTTC	CASSQGGQFYGYTF
TRBV9	TRBD2	NA	TRBJ2-1	TGCGCCAGCAACCCAGCGGGGCAGAGCTCCTACAATGAGCAGTTCTTC	CASNPAGQSSYNEQFF
TRBV11-3	TRBD2	NA	TRBJ2-2	TGTGCCAGCAGCCACAGCGGGAGCAACACCGGGGAGCTGTTTTTT	CASSHSGSNTGELFF
TRBV5-4	TRBD2	NA	TRBJ2-5	TGTGCCAGTTCGATACCGGGACTAGCGGGTAAAGAGACCCAGTACTTC	CASSIPGLAGKETQYF
TRBV10-3	TRBD2	once	TRBJ2-5	TGTGCCATCTGCCCGGGAGGACCCCAAGAGACCCAGTACTTC	CAICPGGPQETQYF
TRBV9	TRBD1	NA	TRBJ2-2	TGTGCCAGCAGCGCAAGAGGGGGCGCCGACACCGGGGAGCTGTTTTTT	CASSARGGADTGELFF
TRBV3-1/TRBV3-2	TRBD1	NA	TRBJ1-6	TGTGCCAGCAGCCAAGGGACAGGGAGGAATTCACCCCTCCACTTT	CASSQGTGRNSPLHF
TRBV7-8	NA	NA	TRBJ1-5	TGTGCCAGCAGCTCAACGGGGGGAGGCAATCAGCCCCAGCATTTT	CASSSTGGGNQPQHF
TRBV12-5	TRBD1	NA	TRBJ1-1	TGTGCTAGTGCAGGGGGCGTCGGCTTATTGGACACTGAAGCTTTCTTT	CASAGGVGLLDTEAFF
TRBV18	TRBD1	NA	TRBJ2-3	TGTGCCAGCTCACTAAGCACAGGGGGAACGCAGTATTTT	CASSLSTGGTQYF
TRBV7-3	NA	few	TRBJ1-4	TGTGCCAGCAGCCACATGACAGGTAATGAAAAACTGTTTTTT	CASSHMTGNEKLFF
TRBV7-3	NA	NA	TRBJ2-1	TGTGCCAGCAGCTTAACGTTCCAGGATGAGCAGTTCTTC	CASSLTFQDEQFF
TRBV6-5	NA	NA	TRBJ1-5	TGTGCCAGCAGATCCAGGGTAAGGGATCAGCCCCAGCATTTT	CASRSRVRDQPQHF
TRBV19	TRBD1	NA	TRBJ1-5	TGTGCCAGTAATACCCTCCCGGGACAGGGTAGCAATCAGCCCCAGCATTTT	CASNTLPGQGSNQPQHF
TRBV9	NA	few	TRBJ1-3	TGTGCCGCAGCCCCCGGGGAAAGTGGAAACACCATATATTTT	CAAAPGESGNTIYF
TRBV7-9	TRBD1	NA	TRBJ1-4	TGTGCCAGCAGCGCGGGACAGGGCTATGAAAAACTGTTTTTT	CASSAGQGYEKLFF
TRBV27	TRBD1	once	TRBJ2-7	TGTGCCAGCTCATGGGACAGGGGATCCTACGAGCAGTACTTC	CASSWDRGSYEQYF
TRBV5-8	NA	once	TRBJ2-3	TGTGCCAGCAGCTTTATTCCGGGGGAAGGCACAGATACGCAGTATTTT	CASSFIPGEGTDTQYF
TRBV6-8	NA	NA	TRBJ2-2	TGTGCCAACCAAACAGGGTACACCGGGGAGCTGTTTTTT	CANQTGYTGELFF
TRBV6-5	NA	few	TRBJ2-7	TGTGCCAGCAGGCACAGGGAACCCTACGAGCAGTACTTC	CASRHREPYEQYF
TRBV5-1	TRBD1	NA	TRBJ2-7	TGCGCCAGCAGGCCGACAGGGGGCGCCTCCTACGAGCAGTACTTC	CASRPTGGASYEQYF
TRBV9	NA	NA	TRBJ2-5	TGTGCCAGCAGCGTATTATCCGGGGGGACCCAGTACTTC	CASSVLSGGTQYF
TRBV30	NA	few	TRBJ2-7	TGTGCCTGGAGCAGCAGGGGCTCATACGAGCAGTACTTC	CAWSSRGSYEQYF
TRBV4-1	TRBD2	NA	TRBJ2-1	TGCGCCAGCAGCCAACTAATCAACCCCTTAGCGGGAGCTTACAATGAGCAGTTCTTC	CASSQLINPLAGAYNEQFF
TRBV5-4	NA	NA	TRBJ2-2	TGTGCCAGCAGCTTGAGCGCCGGGGAGCTGTTTTTT	CASSLSAGELFF
TRBV5-5	TRBD1	once	TRBJ2-7	TGTGCCAGCAGCTTGCGGACAGGGTCCTACGAGCAGTACTTC	CASSLRTGSYEQYF
TRBV6-5	NA	NA	TRBJ2-7	TGTGCCAGCACCGACCCTTTTACAGTCGAGCAGTACTTC	CASTDPFTVEQYF
TRBV5-1	TRBD2	NA	TRBJ2-7	TGCGCCAGCAGCCTTTCGACTAGCGGAGACGAGCAGTACTTC	CASSLSTSGDEQYF
TRBV5-1	NA	NA	TRBJ1-5	TGCGCCAGCAGCGAGGACACCAATCAGCCCCAGCATTTT	CASSEDTNQPQHF
TRBV7-9	TRBD1	NA	TRBJ1-2	TGTGCCAGCAGCAATACAGGGGCCCGCTATGGCTACACCTTC	CASSNTGARYGYTF
TRBV12-3/TRBV12-4	TRBD2	NA	TRBJ2-7	TGTGCCAGCAGTCCCGGGACTAGCTACGAGCAGTACTTC	CASSPGTSYEQYF
TRBV5-6	NA	NA	TRBJ1-1	TGTGCCAGCATCCACAGGGAATCTGAAGCTTTCTTT	CASIHRESEAFF
TRBV29-1	TRBD1	NA	TRBJ2-7	TGCAGCGTTTCCCGGGACAGGGGTATAAACGAGCAGTACTTC	CSVSRDRGINEQYF
TRBV6-5	TRBD1	NA	TRBJ2-7	TGTGCCAGTACAGGACAGGGTATCTCCTACGAGCAGTACTTC	CASTGQGISYEQYF
TRBV9	NA	once	TRBJ2-2	TGTGCCAGCAGTTCAGCCGGGGAGCTGTTTTTT	CASSSAGELFF
TRBV29-1	NA	NA	TRBJ1-1	TGCAGCGGTACTCTGGGGGGGTCGGGGACTGAAGCTTTCTTT	CSGTLGGSGTEAFF
TRBV6-1	TRBD1	few	TRBJ2-5	TGTGCCAGCAGTGAGTGGGGGACAGGGGGCTCAGAGACCCAGTACTTC	CASSEWGTGGSETQYF
TRBV10-1	NA	NA	TRBJ1-1	TGCGCCAGCAGTATGAGGGTCGTGGGCACTGAAGCTTTCTTT	CASSMRVVGTEAFF
TRBV3-1/TRBV3-2	NA	NA	TRBJ1-4	TGTGCCAGCAGCCTTCCCCGAGTGGGAGGGAGCGGAAAACTGTTTTTT	CASSLPRVGGSGKLFF
TRBV16	NA	NA	TRBJ2-5	TGTGCCAGCAGCCAATCTATGGCAGTGGAGACCCAGTACTTC	CASSQSMAVETQYF
TRBV18	NA	NA	TRBJ2-7	TGTGCCAGCTCACCACCAGCGGGCTACGAGCAGTACTTC	CASSPPAGYEQYF
TRBV5-6	TRBD2	once	TRBJ2-1	TGTGCCAGCAGCGACGGGACTAGCGGGATCCCCTCCTACAATGAGCAGTTCTTC	CASSDGTSGIPSYNEQFF
TRBV19	NA	NA	TRBJ2-7	TGTGCCAGTAGGGCTAGCGACCTGTCCTACGAGCAGTACTTC	CASRASDLSYEQYF
TRBV19	NA	NA	TRBJ1-4	TGTGCCAGTAAGGGGGATGATGAAAAACTGTTTTTT	CASKGDDEKLFF
TRBV27	TRBD1	NA	TRBJ1-2	TGTGCCAGCAGGCAGGGGGTAGACTATGGCTACACCTTC	CASRQGVDYGYTF
TRBV28	NA	NA	TRBJ1-2	TGTGCCAGCAGTCTTCTAACTTCTGGCTACACCTTC	CASSLLTSGYTF
TRBV5-3	NA	NA	TRBJ1-6	TGTGCCAGAAGCTTGGCTTCAGATAATTCACCCCTCCACTTT	CARSLASDNSPLHF